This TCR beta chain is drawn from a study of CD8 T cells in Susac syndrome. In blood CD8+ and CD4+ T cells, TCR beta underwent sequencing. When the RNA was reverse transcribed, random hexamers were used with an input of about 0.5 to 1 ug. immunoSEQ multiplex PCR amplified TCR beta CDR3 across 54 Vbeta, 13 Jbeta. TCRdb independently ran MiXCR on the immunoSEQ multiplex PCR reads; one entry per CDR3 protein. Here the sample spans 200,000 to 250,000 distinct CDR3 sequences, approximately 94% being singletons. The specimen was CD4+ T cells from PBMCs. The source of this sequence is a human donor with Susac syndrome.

The CDR3 DNA reads as TGTGCCAGCAGCGTCGTCCCGGGGAGCACTGAAGCTTTCTTT. As protein: CASSVVPGSTEAFF. The chain carries TRBV9 and TRBJ1-1; D remains ambiguous. The CDR3 runs 14 residues. CDR1 SGDLS and CDR2 YYNGEE come from the germline V gene. Trimming pared 2 bases from V and 4 bases from J, leaving 12 bases between.